The 12 T cell receptor beta chains presented below share a single source sample, sequenced in a study of shared clonotypes between healthy human individuals. TCRdb's copy holds only in-frame clones and misses some; the assay was immunoSEQ multiplex PCR. The sample lists 2 million to 3 million clones, around nine tenths seen once, with roughly 0.13% in the top ten. The sequenced sample consisted of naive CD4+ T cells sorted from blood. As for subset: CD45RA+ positively selected. The receptors come from a man between 18 and 29 years old in good health.

This clone came up a few times. The chain combines TRBV6-5 with TRBJ2-2; D call uncertain. The CDR3 contains 14 residues. V lost 6 bases and J 1 base, leaving 9 bases between the germline ends. The germline CDR1 and CDR2 sequences are MNHEY and SVGAGI. In nucleotides, the CDR3 is TGTGCCAGCAGCATTTCAGGGAACACCGGGGAGCTGTTTTTT. Its protein is CASSISGNTGELFF.

This sequence joins TRBV18 and TRBJ2-2; D unclear. V lost 2 bases and J lost 5, with 6 bases in between. Germline CDR1 is KGHSH and CDR2 is LQKENI. This CDR3 is built from 13 residues. DNA for the CDR3: TGTGCCAGCTCACCAATGCTGACCGGGGAGCTGTTTTTT. It translates to CASSPMLTGELFF.

The J gene is TRBJ2-7, the V gene TRBV10-3; tentatively, D is TRBD1 (6 bases). This CDR3 is built from 16 residues. The germline gives CDR1 ENHRY, CDR2 SYGVKD. Between the trimmed V and J ends, which lost 3 bases and 2 bases, there was a span of 17 bases. CDR3 coding DNA: TGTGCCATCAGTGACCGATCACAGGGAAACCCCTACGAGCAGTACTTC. Translated: CAISDRSQGNPYEQYF.

This clone was picked up one time. The chain joins TRBV28 to TRBJ2-5, with TRBD1 identical over 9 bases. The CDR3 has 19 amino acids. Germline CDR1 reads MDHEN; CDR2 reads SYDVKM. With 1 base clipped from V and 9 bases from J, the junction kept 21 bases outside the gene matches. This chain's CDR3 is CASSLSFQGVHDRGAAQYF. CDR3 sequence (DNA): TGTGCCAGCAGTTTATCTTTCCAAGGGGTCCATGACAGGGGGGCAGCCCAGTACTTC.

Of note for this clone: The same CDR3 arises from other DNA sequences in this sample as well. V is TRBV20-1 and J is TRBJ2-7; D is undetermined. The CDR3 loop spans 11 amino acids. Trimming cost V 3 bases and J 1 base, with 4 bases left between them. Germline V gene sequence: CDR1 DFQATT, CDR2 SNEGSKA (reference sequence). CDR3 protein: CSASRSYEQYF. CDR3 bases: TGCAGTGCTAGCAGGTCCTACGAGCAGTACTTC.

The count of this clone is one. The rearrangement uses TRBV6-1 and TRBJ2-1; 9 bases align to TRBD2. The CDR3 length is 15 residues. CDR1 and CDR2 (germline): MNHNS, SASEGT. The ends lost 5 bases at V and 4 bases at J; junction bases unmatched: 6. Here the CDR3 reads CASSPGLAGYNEQFF. In DNA form, the CDR3 reads TGTGCCAGCAGTCCGGGACTAGCAGGTTACAATGAGCAGTTCTTC.

This chain uses TRBV6-6 with TRBJ2-1; 8 bases align to TRBD1. The length of the CDR3 is 15 residues. Germline CDR1 is MNHNY and CDR2 is SVGAGI (reference sequence). The V and J ends lost 5 bases and 7 bases, in that order; junction bases with no gene match: 10. CDR3 nucleotides: TGTGCCAGCAGTGACACAGGGGGAAGGGGGAATGAGCAGTTCTTC. Translation: CASSDTGGRGNEQFF.

This clone occurred once. The chain couples TRBV5-1 to TRBJ2-7, with D perhaps given as TRBD1 or TRBD2 (5 bases each). This CDR3 spans 14 amino acids. The V gene's germline CDR1 is SGHRS and CDR2 YFSETQ. The V and J ends lost 4 bases and 4 bases respectively, with 15 bases between them. CDR3 coding DNA: TGCGCCAGCAGCACCGACGGGACCAAATACGAGCAGTACTTC. Residues: CASSTDGTKYEQYF.

The chain carries TRBV5-4 and TRBJ1-1; D remains ambiguous. The CDR3 is made up of 16 amino acids. Trimming took 3 bases from V and 5 from J, leaving 20 bases between them. Germline CDR1 reads SGHNT; CDR2 reads YYREEE (reference sequence). The CDR3 sequence is CASSSGGRQSDTEAFF. CDR3 in DNA: TGTGCCAGCAGCTCCGGAGGACGTCAATCGGATACTGAAGCTTTCTTT.

The chain has TRBV28 and TRBJ2-3; 7 nucleotides match TRBD2. Looked up from germline, CDR1 is MDHEN and CDR2 is SYDVKM. The CDR3 runs to 13 residues. Trimming cost V 6 bases and J 3 bases; bases outside gene matches: 3. This CDR3 is CASRMGGTDTQYF. DNA of the CDR3: TGTGCCAGCAGAATGGGGGGGACAGATACGCAGTATTTT.

This chain uses TRBV7-6 with TRBJ2-5; 10 bases match TRBD2. The CDR3 loop spans 14 amino acids. Trimming cost V 5 bases and J 5 bases; bases outside gene matches: 5. Per germline, CDR1 SGHVS and CDR2 FNYEAQ. CDR3 DNA: TGTGCCAGCAGCCCCGGAGCGGGGGGGGAGACCCAGTACTTC. Translated, it gives CASSPGAGGETQYF.

This chain links TRBV4-1 with TRBJ1-2, with D perhaps matching TRBD1 (5 bases). The CDR3 is 15 amino acids. Per germline, CDR1 MGHRA and CDR2 YSYEKL. The V gene lost 2 bases and the J gene lost 3 bases, with 13 bases spanning the gap. The CDR3 region is CASSQLTQVYYGYTF. The CDR3 DNA sequence: TGCGCCAGCAGCCAATTGACACAGGTATACTATGGCTACACCTTC.